The 31 T cell receptor beta chains presented below share a single source sample, sequenced in a study of technical replicates of blood from a handful of donors. Some clones are missing from TCRdb's copy, which holds only in-frame ones; the method was immunoSEQ multiplex PCR. The repertoire holds 55,000 to 85,000 clones, with 95% to 97% as singletons. Sequencing was performed on T cells isolated from PBMCs. The receptors come from a human donor in good health.

This rearrangement joins TRBV7-6 to TRBJ2-1; TRBD2 matches 10 bases. Trimming took 5 bases from V and 5 from J; bases not matched to a gene: 3. The CDR3 sequence is 14 residues long. Germline CDR1 reads SGHVS; CDR2 reads FNYEAQ. The CDR3 spells CASSPGLAHNEQFF. The CDR3, as DNA: TGTGCCAGCAGCCCGGGACTAGCGCACAATGAGCAGTTCTTC.

CDR3 sequence: CASSQEAGGYTEAFF. The CDR3, as DNA: TGCGCCAGCAGCCAAGAAGCTGGGGGCTACACTGAAGCTTTCTTT. The chain has TRBV4-1 and TRBJ1-1; tentative D call: TRBD1 (6 bases). The V end lost 0 bases, the J end lost 3 bases, and 11 bases lay between the germline ends. Germline CDR1 MGHRA, CDR2 YSYEKL. This CDR3 has 15 residues.

This CDR3 reads CASSFDRAHTEAFF. The CDR3 DNA is TGTGCCAGCAGTTTTGACAGGGCCCACACTGAAGCTTTCTTT. The chain is built from TRBV27 and TRBJ1-1, with TRBD1 matching over 7 bases. The CDR3 is made up of 14 amino acids. Per the germline V gene, CDR1 is MNHEY and CDR2 is SMNVEV (reference sequence). J gave up 3 bases and V 3 bases, and 4 bases lay outside the gene matches.

The rearrangement uses TRBV9 and TRBJ2-2; D is unclear. Germline CDR1 SGDLS, CDR2 YYNGEE. There are 13 residues in the CDR3. V lost 3 bases, J lost 5 bases, and 8 bases lay in between. The CDR3 is CASSAETTGELFF. CDR3 coding DNA: TGTGCCAGCAGCGCAGAGACTACCGGGGAGCTGTTTTTT.

The gene calls are TRBV18 and TRBJ1-1; a possible D gene is TRBD1 (5 bases). CDR1 KGHSH and CDR2 LQKENI come from the germline V gene. V dropped 2 bases and J dropped 1 base, with 8 bases sitting between them. The CDR3 consists of 14 residues. CDR3 loop: CASSPYTGNTEAFF. CDR3 in DNA: TGTGCCAGCTCACCATACACAGGGAACACTGAAGCTTTCTTT. The full variable domain, in which reference TRBV18 and TRBJ1-1 provide the parts outside the CDR3, is NAGVMQNPRHLVRRRGQEARLRCSPMKGHSHVYWYRQLPEEGLKFMVYLQKENIIDESGMPKERFSAEFPKEGPSILRIQQVVRGDSAAYFCASSPYTGNTEAFFGQGTRLTVV.

V usage is TRBV7-9 and J usage is TRBJ1-4; no clear D. CDR1 and CDR2 (germline): SEHNR, FQNEAQ (reference sequence). This CDR3 is 15 amino acids long. V was trimmed by 4 bases and J by 7 bases, leaving 16 bases between them. CDR3 coding DNA: TGTGCCAGCAGCTCGTTCGGGTTAGGAGGTGAAAAACTGTTTTTT. Protein sequence: CASSSFGLGGEKLFF.

The chain carries TRBV5-6 and TRBJ1-5, with D possibly TRBD1 on 6 matching bases. CDR1 is SGHDT, CDR2 YYEEEE, per germline. The CDR3 is 15 amino acids. Trimming stripped 3 bases from V and 0 bases from J, with 10 bases between. DNA of the CDR3: TGTGCCAGCAGCTCTACAGGGTATAGCAATCAGCCCCAGCATTTT. This translates into CASSSTGYSNQPQHF.

The rearrangement links TRBV5-1 to TRBJ2-7; TRBD2 aligns across 8 bases. Trimming cost V 1 base and J 2 bases; bases outside gene matches: 2. This CDR3 spans 14 amino acids. The germline CDR1 and CDR2 sequences are SGHRS and YFSETQ. This CDR3 reads CASSLREGPYEQYF. As DNA, the CDR3 is TGCGCCAGCAGCTTGCGGGAGGGACCCTACGAGCAGTACTTC.

The V gene is TRBV4-1, the J gene TRBJ1-3; no firm D call. The length of the CDR3 is 20 residues. Trimming took off 0 bases at V and 2 bases at J, with 23 bases between the two ends. Germline CDR1 and CDR2: MGHRA and YSYEKL. CDR3 loop: CASSQESPGYGAGTGNTIYF. CDR3 DNA sequence: TGCGCCAGCAGCCAAGAAAGTCCGGGTTACGGAGCTGGTACTGGAAACACCATATATTTT.

About this clone itself: The junction and the germline gene differ at one end; a read error may be behind it. This rearrangement joins TRBV7-7 to TRBJ1-1; D possibly corresponds to TRBD1 (5 bases). The germline CDR1 and CDR2 sequences are SSHAT and FNYEAQ (reference sequence). This CDR3 spans 13 amino acids. Written as DNA, the CDR3 is TGTGCTAGCAGCTTAACAGGGAACACTGAAGCTTTCTTT. Translating gives CASSLTGNTEAFF.

This clone showed up just once. The chain is built from TRBV6-1 and TRBJ2-1; no clear D gene. The ends were cut back, 3 bases at V and 5 bases at J, with 5 bases in the middle. Germline-derived CDR1 and CDR2 are MNHNS and SASEGT. The CDR3 is made up of 12 amino acids. CDR3 nucleotides: TGTGCCAGCAGTGATTTTAACAATGAGCAGTTCTTC. Its translation: CASSDFNNEQFF.

This clone was counted once. The rearrangement uses TRBV6-5 and TRBJ1-4, with D possibly being TRBD1 (5 bases). V was pared by 1 base and J by 5 bases, with 14 bases between. CDR3 length: 16 amino acids. CDR1 and CDR2 from the germline V gene are MNHEY and SVGAGI. The CDR3 coding sequence is TGTGCCAGCAGTTACTTTCGTAGGCGGGGGAATGAAAAACTGTTTTTT. This sequence encodes CASSYFRRRGNEKLFF.

J is TRBJ1-5 and V is TRBV30; 7 nucleotides align to TRBD1. Losses at the gene ends were 3 bases for V and 4 bases for J; bases not matched to a gene: 3. The length of the CDR3 is 13 residues. Germline CDR1 reads GTSNPN; CDR2 reads SVGIG (reference sequence). The CDR3 protein is CAWSQQGNQPQHF. The CDR3 DNA sequence: TGTGCCTGGAGCCAACAGGGGAATCAGCCCCAGCATTTT.

The rearrangement uses TRBV13 and TRBJ2-7; tentative D call: TRBD1 (6 bases). This CDR3 is built from 14 residues. Germline loops: CDR1 PRHDT, CDR2 FYEKMQ (reference sequence). Between the trimmed V and J ends, which lost 7 bases and 4 bases, there was a span of 17 bases. CDR3 loop: CASKYRDKGYEQYF. The CDR3 nucleotides are TGTGCCAGCAAATATAGGGACAAAGGATACGAGCAGTACTTC. The full variable domain, its missing parts supplied by reference TRBV13 and TRBJ2-7, is AAGVIQSPRHLIKEKRETATLKCYPIPRHDTVYWYQQGPGQDPQFLISFYEKMQSDKGSIPDRFSAQQFSDYHSELNMSSLELGDSALYFCASKYRDKGYEQYFGPGTRLTVT.

V usage is TRBV27 and J usage is TRBJ2-1; TRBD2 matches at 12 bases. This CDR3 region has 16 residues. Trimming took 5 bases from V and 9 from J; bases not matched to a gene: 11. Germline-derived CDR1 and CDR2 are MNHEY and SMNVEV (reference sequence). CDR3 residues: CASSPLLAGGPGEQFF. The CDR3 DNA sequence: TGTGCCAGCAGTCCCTTGCTAGCGGGAGGGCCAGGTGAGCAGTTCTTC.

V usage is TRBV21-1 and J usage is TRBJ1-2; the table's D call, TRBD1, has no DNA check behind it. TRBV21-1 is classified as a pseudogene. This CDR3 spans 15 amino acids. CDR3 nucleotide sequence: TGTGCCAGCAGCAAAACCGCAGGGGGAGGCTATGGCTACACCTTC. It yields the protein CASSKTAGGGYGYTF.

The rearrangement joins TRBV18 to TRBJ2-1, with TRBD2 identical over 8 bases. This CDR3 is 19 amino acids long. V lost 0 bases, J lost 2 bases, and 12 bases stayed unmatched. The germline V gene encodes CDR1 KGHSH and CDR2 LQKENI. The DNA for the CDR3 is TGTGCCAGCTCACCACCTAGGGTTGCTGGGACTAGTACCTACAATGAGCAGTTCTTC. Translated: CASSPPRVAGTSTYNEQFF.

This chain joins TRBV5-6 and TRBJ1-1, with 7 bases fitting TRBD1. Germline CDR1 reads SGHDT; CDR2 reads YYEEEE. V shed 0 bases, J shed 1 base, and the junction held 6 bases outside the gene matches. This CDR3 has 16 residues. The CDR3 reads CASSLDPQGENTEAFF. In DNA form, the CDR3 reads TGTGCCAGCAGCTTGGACCCTCAGGGGGAGAACACTGAAGCTTTCTTT.

The V and J genes are TRBV7-2 and TRBJ1-2; D is uncertain. The V gene's germline CDR1 is SGHTA and CDR2 FQGNSA. The V and J ends lost 4 bases and 6 bases respectively, with 12 bases between them. This CDR3 comprises 13 residues. This CDR3 is CASSSAGGDGYTF. The CDR3, as DNA: TGTGCCAGCAGCTCGGCGGGCGGGGATGGCTACACCTTC.

The J gene is TRBJ2-7, the V gene TRBV14, with TRBD2 matching over 11 bases. The CDR3 contains 22 residues. V lost 0 bases to trimming and J lost 5 bases; unmatched junction nucleotides: 24. CDR1 and CDR2 (germline): SGHDN, FVKESK. CDR3 amino acids: CASSQEIPAGLAGILPLHEQYF. The DNA for the CDR3 is TGTGCCAGCAGCCAAGAAATCCCGGCCGGACTAGCGGGCATACTCCCTCTGCACGAGCAGTACTTC. The full variable domain, rest sourced from reference TRBV14 and TRBJ2-7, is EAGVTQFPSHSVIEKGQTVTLRCDPISGHDNLYWYRRVMGKEIKFLLHFVKESKQDESGMPNNRFLAERTGGTYSTLKVQPAELEDSGVYFCASSQEIPAGLAGILPLHEQYFGPGTRLTVT.

This chain links TRBV5-1 with TRBJ1-1, with 8 bases fitting TRBD1. Trimming removed 4 bases from V and 1 base from J; junction bases left unmatched: 3. Per germline, CDR1 SGHRS and CDR2 YFSETQ. CDR3 length: 14 residues. This CDR3 is CASSEGTGNTEAFF. For the CDR3, the DNA is TGCGCCAGCAGCGAGGGGACAGGGAACACTGAAGCTTTCTTT.

The rearrangement joins TRBV2 to TRBJ2-5, with 7 bases identical to TRBD2. V lost 7 bases, J lost 4 bases, and 12 bases stayed unmatched. The CDR3 consists of 15 residues. The germline CDR1 and CDR2 sequences are SNHLY and FYNNEI. CDR3 DNA: TGTGCCAGCATGCCTACCAGGACGGGGGGAGAGACCCAGTACTTC. Translating gives CASMPTRTGGETQYF.

The V and J genes are TRBV11-2 and TRBJ1-1, with D hard to call. The CDR3 has 13 residues. Germline assignment: CDR1 SGHAT and CDR2 FQNNGV. V was pared by 5 bases and J by 11 bases, with 18 bases between. The CDR3 DNA reads as TGTGCCAGCAGCCCCCTCGTTTCGGGGAAGGCTTTCTTT. It translates to CASSPLVSGKAFF. Complete variable domain (other parts from reference TRBV11-2 and TRBJ1-1): EAGVAQSPRYKIIEKRQSVAFWCNPISGHATLYWYQQILGQGPKLLIQFQNNGVVDDSQLPKDRFSAERLKGVDSTLKIQPAKLEDSAVYLCASSPLVSGKAFFGQGTRLTVV.

The J gene is TRBJ1-1, the V gene TRBV6-1; TRBD1 aligns across 8 bases. CDR1 and CDR2 from the germline V gene are MNHNS and SASEGT. After removal of 7 bases from V and 2 bases from J, the junction contained 6 bases not matched to a gene. This CDR3 is 14 amino acids long. CDR3 sequence reads: CASKETGANTEAFF. The DNA of the CDR3 is TGTGCCAGCAAAGAGACAGGGGCTAACACTGAAGCTTTCTTT.

The V gene is TRBV7-9, the J gene TRBJ2-3; 7 bases agree with TRBD2. CDR1 SEHNR and CDR2 FQNEAQ come from the germline V gene (reference sequence). V lost 3 bases, J lost 4 bases, and 4 bases stayed unmatched. CDR3 length equals 14 residues. This CDR3 reads CASSFEREADTQYF. The CDR3 bases are TGTGCCAGCAGCTTTGAGCGGGAAGCAGATACGCAGTATTTT.

The chain combines TRBV18 with TRBJ2-5, with D maybe TRBD2 (5 bases). V lost 6 bases to trimming and J lost 1 base, with 9 bases between them. The germline V gene has CDR1 KGHSH and CDR2 LQKENI. The CDR3 is made up of 13 amino acids. CDR3 loop: CASSPRVQETQYF. The CDR3 region has the DNA TGTGCCAGCTCCCCGAGGGTCCAAGAGACCCAGTACTTC.

The chain recombines TRBV4-1 with TRBJ2-3; possibly TRBD2 for D (5 bases). The germline CDR1 and CDR2 sequences are MGHRA and YSYEKL. The CDR3 loop spans 14 amino acids. V lost 3 bases, J lost 5 bases, and 12 bases lay in between. CDR3 residues: CASSHIRREDTQYF. Here the CDR3 DNA reads TGCGCCAGCAGCCACATTCGACGGGAAGATACGCAGTATTTT.

This clone has a single count. J is TRBJ2-5 and V is TRBV7-9; D possibly corresponds to TRBD2 (6 bases). V gave up 1 base and J gave up 2 bases, with 14 bases separating them. Looked up from germline, CDR1 is SEHNR and CDR2 is FQNEAQ (reference sequence). The CDR3 runs 16 residues. The CDR3 DNA reads as TGTGCCAGCAGCTTAGGAGGTTATAGCGGACAAGAGACCCAGTACTTC. Protein product: CASSLGGYSGQETQYF. Full variable domain (outside the CDR3, taken from reference TRBV7-9 and TRBJ2-5): DTGVSQNPRHKITKRGQNVTFRCDPISEHNRLYWYRQTLGQGPEFLTYFQNEAQLEKSRLLSDRFSAERPKGSFSTLEIQRTEQGDSAMYLCASSLGGYSGQETQYFGPGTRLLVL.

The rearrangement uses TRBV5-6 and TRBJ2-3, with D perhaps TRBD1 (5 bases). V lost 0 bases and J 5 bases, leaving 10 bases between the germline ends. This CDR3 has 14 amino acids. CDR1 and CDR2 (germline): SGHDT, YYEEEE. Written as DNA, the CDR3 is TGTGCCAGCAGCTTGGAGGGGATTGGAGATACGCAGTATTTT. Its protein is CASSLEGIGDTQYF. Drawing the rest from reference TRBV5-6 and TRBJ2-3, the complete variable domain is DAGVTQSPTHLIKTRGQQVTLRCSPKSGHDTVSWYQQALGQGPQFIFQYYEEEERQRGNFPDRFSGHQFPNYSSELNVNALLLGDSALYLCASSLEGIGDTQYFGPGTRLTVL.

The gene calls are TRBV6-5 and TRBJ1-2, with D maybe TRBD1 (5 bases). This CDR3 spans 10 amino acids. The ends were cut back, 8 bases at V and 6 bases at J, with 7 bases in the middle. Germline V gene lookup returns CDR1 MNHEY and CDR2 SVGAGI. The CDR3 region has the DNA TGTGCCAGCGGGGCGGATGGCTACACCTTC. Translation gives CASGADGYTF.

The chain joins TRBV7-7 to TRBJ2-3, with D tentatively TRBD1 (5 bases). Germline assignment: CDR1 SSHAT and CDR2 FNYEAQ (reference sequence). V was clipped by 2 bases and J by 1 base, with 10 bases between them. CDR3 length equals 15 residues. The CDR3, as DNA: TGTGCCAGCAGCTTATTAGGGGTGGGCACAGATACGCAGTATTTT. This encodes CASSLLGVGTDTQYF. The full variable domain, in which reference TRBV7-7 and TRBJ2-3 provide the parts outside the CDR3, is GAGVSQSPRYKVTKRGQDVTLRCDPISSHATLYWYQQALGQGPEFLTYFNYEAQPDKSGLPSDRFSAERPEGSISTLTIQRTEQRDSAMYRCASSLLGVGTDTQYFGPGTRLTVL.